Shown below are 7 T cell receptor beta chains from a single sample sequenced in a study of response to subunit inactivated influenza vaccine. From the RT-PCR reads, TCRdb called clonotypes with MiXCR, one entry per CDR3 protein. This table holds some 500,000 distinct CDR3 sequences, over 10% found once. Sample: PBMCs from blood, taken roughly 48 days after vaccination. The receptors here all came from a man aged 45-65 years who received an inactivated influenza vaccine.

This chain uses TRBV11-1 with TRBJ2-3; TRBD2 matches 9 bases. The CDR3 is made up of 19 amino acids. Germline CDR1 and CDR2: SGHAT and FQDESV (reference sequence). Trimming at V came to 2 bases and at J to 5 bases, leaving 17 bases not matched to a gene. CDR3 sequence reads: CASSLFGWGGRADEDTQYF. DNA for the CDR3: TGTGCCAGCAGCTTATTTGGCTGGGGCGGGAGGGCCGATGAAGATACGCAGTATTTT.

A single count supports this clonotype. The chain couples TRBV7-9 to TRBJ2-7; weak D call: TRBD1 (5 bases). The CDR3 totals 14 residues. The V and J ends lost 0 bases and 7 bases respectively, with 13 bases between them. CDR1 is SEHNR and CDR2 is FQNEAQ in the germline V gene (reference sequence). The CDR3 coding sequence is TGTGCCAGCAGCTTAGCGAGCAGGGCCGGAGAGCAGTACTTC. This translates into CASSLASRAGEQYF.

The V gene is TRBV9, the J gene TRBJ2-3, with 8 positions matching TRBD2. The junction had 5 bases not matched to a gene; V was cut back by 2 bases and J by 3 bases. Per the germline V gene, CDR1 is SGDLS and CDR2 is YYNGEE. CDR3 length: 15 residues. CDR3 loop: CASSVSGMVTDTQYF. CDR3 sequence (DNA): TGTGCCAGCAGCGTTAGCGGGATGGTGACAGATACGCAGTATTTT. The variable domain in full, with the rest retrieved from reference TRBV9 and TRBJ2-3, is DSGVTQTPKHLITATGQRVTLRCSPRSGDLSVYWYQQSLDQGLQFLIQYYNGEERAKGNILERFSAQQFPDLHSELNLSSLELGDSALYFCASSVSGMVTDTQYFGPGTRLTVL.

This clonotype was seen a few times. The chain couples TRBV15 to TRBJ1-2, with D unresolved. This CDR3 is 15 amino acids long. V lost 3 bases to trimming and J lost 4 bases, with 15 bases between them. Per the germline V gene, CDR1 is LNHNV and CDR2 is YYDKDF (reference sequence). The CDR3 DNA reads TGTGCCACCAGCAGGGATTCTGGGGTCGTCTATGGCTACACCTTC. Protein: CATSRDSGVVYGYTF.

This clonotype was picked up a small number of times. The gene calls are TRBV10-3 and TRBJ1-2; D unresolved. The CDR3 spans 14 residues. With 0 bases removed from V and 2 bases from J, the gap between germline ends came to 7 bases. Per germline, CDR1 ENHRY and CDR2 SYGVKD. The CDR3 protein is CAISESSGNYGYTF. The CDR3 nucleotides are TGTGCCATCAGTGAGTCCTCGGGGAACTATGGCTACACCTTC.

V and J are TRBV16 and TRBJ1-1, with TRBD1 as a possible D gene (5 bases). The CDR3 is 15 amino acids. Germline V gene lookup returns CDR1 KGHSY and CDR2 FQNENV. V was shortened by 4 bases and J by 2 bases, with 14 bases between the two germline ends. The CDR3 region is CASSPSRQINTEAFF. The CDR3 DNA is TGTGCCAGCAGCCCTTCGAGACAGATAAACACTGAAGCTTTCTTT.

This clonotype came up a few times. This chain connects TRBV28 to TRBJ2-3; 9 nucleotides align to TRBD2. Trimming removed 3 bases from V and 6 bases from J; junction bases left unmatched: 13. Germline assignment: CDR1 MDHEN and CDR2 SYDVKM. CDR3 length equals 17 residues. This chain's CDR3 is CASSFWSSGARPDTQYF. In nucleotides, the CDR3 is TGTGCCAGCAGTTTTTGGTCTAGCGGGGCTCGTCCGGATACGCAGTATTTT.